The 11 T cell receptor beta chains below come from one sample, sequenced in a study of cytomegalovirus exposure and HLA in healthy donors. Amplification used 60 Vbeta primers and 13 Jbeta primers. The data were produced by immunoSEQ multiplex PCR, yet TCRdb's version contains in-frame clones alone and is incomplete. The repertoire includes roughly 250,000 clones, 75% to 90% of them detected once, and about 0.29% sits in the top ten. Input material: PBMCs. These TCRs come from a girl aged 2 to 9 in good health and CMV-seronegative.

V gene TRBV18 combines with J gene TRBJ1-6, with D possibly being TRBD1 (5 bases). This CDR3 has 16 amino acids. Trimming cost V 8 bases and J 1 base, with 15 bases left between them. Germline CDR1 KGHSH, CDR2 LQKENI. CDR3 DNA sequence: TGTGCCAGCCAACCCCAGGGTTCGTCCTATAATTCACCCCTCCACTTT. This gives the protein CASQPQGSSYNSPLHF.

V is TRBV12-5 and J is TRBJ2-3, with TRBD2 as a possible D gene (5 bases). The CDR3 runs to 17 residues. Germline loops: CDR1 LGHNT, CDR2 FRNRAP. V was clipped by 2 bases and J by 2 bases, with 17 bases between them. CDR3 protein: CASGLPPGRELTDTQYF. In DNA form, the CDR3 reads TGTGCTAGTGGTTTGCCTCCGGGTAGGGAGCTCACAGATACGCAGTATTTT. Filled out from reference TRBV12-5 and TRBJ2-3, the complete variable domain reads DARVTQTPRHKVTEMGQEVTMRCQPILGHNTVFWYRQTMMQGLELLAYFRNRAPLDDSGMPKDRFSAEMPDATLATLKIQPSEPRDSAVYFCASGLPPGRELTDTQYFGPGTRLTVL.

The V gene is TRBV11-2, the J gene TRBJ2-7, with 9 bases that match TRBD1. This CDR3 has 12 amino acids. The V and J ends lost 5 bases and 11 bases, in that order; junction bases with no gene match: 7. Per germline, CDR1 SGHAT and CDR2 FQNNGV. The CDR3 nucleotides read TGTGCCAGCAGCGCGGGACAGGGCGGGAAGTACTTC. Translating it yields CASSAGQGGKYF.

The chain recombines TRBV20-1 with TRBJ2-7; D uncertain. The CDR3 is 11 residues long. CDR1 and CDR2 from the germline V gene are DFQATT and SNEGSKA (reference sequence). The V and J ends lost 3 bases and 5 bases respectively, with 8 bases between them. The CDR3 loop reads CSASKQNEQYF. The CDR3 DNA sequence: TGCAGTGCTAGCAAACAAAACGAGCAGTACTTC.

This clone was recorded once. The chain couples TRBV11-2 to TRBJ2-4; TRBD2 matches at 7 bases. J was trimmed by 7 bases and V by 2 bases; bases with no gene match: 5. Germline V gene lookup returns CDR1 SGHAT and CDR2 FQNNGV. This CDR3 contains 14 residues. DNA for the CDR3: TGTGCCAGCAGCTTACGTAGGGGAGGGAACATTCAGTACTTC. It is translated as CASSLRRGGNIQYF.

The V call is TRBV5-1, the J call TRBJ2-3; maybe TRBD2 (6 bases). CDR3 length equals 16 residues. Germline CDR1 SGHRS, CDR2 YFSETQ. Trimming left V 4 bases short and J 2 bases short, with 17 bases between. In DNA form, the CDR3 reads TGCGCCAGCAGCCCGGGGGTTACAACCCCCACAGATACGCAGTATTTT. This translates into CASSPGVTTPTDTQYF.

The chain combines TRBV2 with TRBJ2-1, with 10 bases identical to TRBD2. The CDR3 is made up of 15 amino acids. CDR1 and CDR2 (germline): SNHLY, FYNNEI. V lost 4 bases and J lost 7; bases outside the gene matches: 7. CDR3 loop: CASSASGRADNEQFF. Here the CDR3 DNA reads TGTGCCAGCAGTGCCAGCGGGAGGGCCGATAATGAGCAGTTCTTC.

Of note for this clone: The sample contains more than one DNA sequence encoding this CDR3. The V and J genes are TRBV15 and TRBJ2-7; D is possibly TRBD1 (6 bases). The CDR3 runs to 13 residues. V lost 3 bases and J lost 3, with 9 bases in between. CDR1 is LNHNV and CDR2 is YYDKDF in the germline V gene (reference sequence). The CDR3 region is CATSRDRSYEQYF. The CDR3 DNA reads TGTGCCACCAGCAGGGACAGAAGCTACGAGCAGTACTTC.

The chain carries TRBV6-1 and TRBJ2-7; the D gene is possibly TRBD2 (6 bases). The CDR3 has 13 amino acids. Trimming removed 5 bases at V and 1 base at J, with 9 bases between. Germline CDR1 MNHNS, CDR2 SASEGT. For the CDR3, the DNA is TGTGCCAGCAGTAAGGGACTTTCCTACGAGCAGTACTTC. It encodes CASSKGLSYEQYF.

The chain uses TRBV6-5 and TRBJ1-5; TRBD1 matches at 8 bases. Losses at the gene ends were 4 bases for V and 9 bases for J; bases not matched to a gene: 11. The CDR3 spans 15 residues. Germline V CDR1 and CDR2: MNHEY, SVGAGI. The chain's CDR3 is CASSLRGQGAGPQHF. The CDR3 DNA reads TGTGCCAGCAGTTTGCGGGGGCAGGGGGCAGGGCCCCAGCATTTT.

The chain combines TRBV28 with TRBJ2-1; 9 nucleotides line up with TRBD2. The germline V gene has CDR1 MDHEN and CDR2 SYDVKM. The CDR3 spans 16 residues. V lost 7 bases and J lost 4; bases outside the gene matches: 11. This CDR3 reads CASKVYGGRAYNEQFF. CDR3 bases: TGTGCCAGCAAGGTTTACGGCGGGAGGGCATACAATGAGCAGTTCTTC.